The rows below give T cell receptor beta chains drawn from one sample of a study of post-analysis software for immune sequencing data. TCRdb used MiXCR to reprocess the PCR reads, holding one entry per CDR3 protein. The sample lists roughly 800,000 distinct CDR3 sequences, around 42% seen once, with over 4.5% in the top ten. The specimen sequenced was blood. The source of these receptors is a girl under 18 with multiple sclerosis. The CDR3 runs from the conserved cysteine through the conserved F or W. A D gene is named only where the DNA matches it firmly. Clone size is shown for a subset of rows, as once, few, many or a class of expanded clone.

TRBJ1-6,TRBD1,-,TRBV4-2,TGTGCCAGCAGCCTCCAACAGGGGACGGGGAATTCACCCCTCCACTTT,CASSLQQGTGNSPLHF
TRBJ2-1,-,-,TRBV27,TGTACCAGCAGTTTATTGGCAGAATACAAGCAGTTCTTC,CTSSLLAEYKQFF
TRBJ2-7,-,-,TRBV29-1,TGCAGCGTTGAAGCCCCGGGACGGAGGGGTGGGCAGTACTTC,CSVEAPGRRGGQYF
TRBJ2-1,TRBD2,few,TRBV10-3,TGTGCCATCCAGACTAGCGGGGGATACAATGAGCAGTTCTTC,CAIQTSGGYNEQFF
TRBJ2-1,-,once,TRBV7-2,TGTGCCAGCAGGCCCAACTACGGCAATGAGCAGTTCTTC,CASRPNYGNEQFF
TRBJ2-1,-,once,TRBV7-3,TGTGCCAGCAGCCCATACAGGGGGGGTGAGCAGTTCTTC,CASSPYRGGEQFF
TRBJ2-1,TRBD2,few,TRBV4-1,TGCGCCAGCAGCCTGGGACTAGCGGGATCCAATGAGCAGTTCTTC,CASSLGLAGSNEQFF
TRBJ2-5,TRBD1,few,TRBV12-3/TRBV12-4,TGTGCCAGCAGTCCATACCTGGGACAGGGCGGGGTGGAGACCCAGTACTTC,CASSPYLGQGGVETQYF
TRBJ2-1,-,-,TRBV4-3,TGCACCAGCAGCCAAGTCGATGCCGAGCAGTTCTTC,CTSSQVDAEQFF
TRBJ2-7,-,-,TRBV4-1,TGCGCCAGCAGTCCCGTTGACAGCCTATCCTACGAGCAGTACTTC,CASSPVDSLSYEQYF